This record looks at one T cell receptor beta chain sequence and its context. The antigen is undetermined. This sample was included in a study of identical twins. Study conclusions and caveats: Rather than following the same donors, the conclusions depended on cross-sectional statistical analysis. Analyses of zero insertions could be partly confounded by invariant MAIT and iNKT cells.

The V gene's germline CDR1 is LNHDA and CDR2 SQIVND (reference sequence). The ends lost 5 bases at V and 7 bases at J; junction bases unmatched: 7. The CDR3 totals 14 residues. The authors used template switching to add a universal primer site and gave cDNA unique molecular identifiers. MiXCR, applied by TCRdb to the 5' RACE reads, yields one record per CDR3 protein. Of 1,800,000 or so distinct CDR3 sequences in the sample, under 35% were seen once. The clonotype was recovered from a newborn girl in good health. This chain joins TRBV19 and TRBJ2-4; 8 bases line up with TRBD1. The material sequenced was cord blood. CDR3 protein: CASSLQGARNIQYF. The CDR3 DNA reads TGTGCCAGTAGTCTCCAGGGGGCGCGGAACATTCAGTACTTC.